This paragraph reports one TCR beta chain. This CDR3 is 14 amino acids long. Trimming took 5 bases from V and 1 from J, leaving 11 bases between them. The germline V gene encodes CDR1 LNHNV and CDR2 YYDKDF (reference sequence). Exclusion of patients followed from uncontrolled infection, other autoimmune disease, pregnancy or lactation. These data belong to a study of T cells in Graves' hyperthyroidism and ophthalmopathy. What was amplified from RNA transcripts were TCR beta CDR3 regions. Initially, a first-round RT-PCR of the TCR CDR3 employed the HTBI primer set. TCRdb independently ran MiXCR on the multiplex PCR reads; one entry per CDR3 protein. The sample has over 500,000 distinct CDR3 sequences; roughly 45% are singletons.

The sequence was obtained from an adult woman with Graves' disease, either hyperthyroidism or ophthalmopathy (not recorded which). Sample: peripheral blood or thyroid tissue (not recorded which). The chain is built from TRBV15 and TRBJ2-5; D is unclear. CDR3 in DNA: TGTGCCACCAGCTCCAGAGGCAGCCAAGAGACCCAGTACTTC. This gives the protein CATSSRGSQETQYF.